Included here is one T cell receptor (beta chain) sequence, with context. TCRdb processed the RT-PCR reads anew with MiXCR; each CDR3 protein has one entry. The sample has roughly 880,000 distinct CDR3 sequences; more than 15% are singletons. These data come from a study of patients and donors after allogeneic stem cell transplantation. The trim removed 3 bases at V and 3 bases at J, leaving 8 bases unmatched. Germline CDR1 is SGHRS and CDR2 is YFSETQ. The CDR3 extends over 19 amino acids. Sequencing was performed on blood, either unsorted or a sorted T cell fraction (not recorded which). The genes are TRBV5-1 and TRBJ2-2; TRBD2 matches at 16 bases. The TCR was taken from a human donor who was either an allogeneic HSCT recipient or a stem cell or donor lymphocyte infusion donor (not recorded which). It is not recorded whose cells these are; they may come from a transplant donor. The DNA for the CDR3 is TGCGCCAGCAGCTCTCCGGGACTAGCGGGAGGGCCTGACACCGGGGAGCTGTTTTTT. Translating gives CASSSPGLAGGPDTGELFF.